The text below deals with one TCR beta chain. Its antigen is still unknown. Naive CD8 cells were CD45RO-negative, positively selected for CCR7, excluding terminally differentiated effector memory CD45RA+ cells. This entry belongs to a study of shared clonotypes between healthy human individuals. Regarding the study as a whole: The small donor group covered limited genetic and exposure diversity.

Libraries were prepared by immunoSEQ multiplex PCR; TCRdb keeps only in-frame clonotypes and omits some of them. The table lists around 640,000 clones, 96% of them singletons. V lost 6 bases to trimming and J lost 0 bases; unmatched junction nucleotides: 16. The CDR3 has 18 amino acids. This rearrangement joins TRBV6-7 to TRBJ1-1, with 7 bases matching TRBD1. TRBV6-7 is flagged as an ORF with uncertain function. This sequence originates from a woman younger than 45 in good health. Sequencing was carried out using naive CD8+ T cells sorted from blood. The CDR3 here is CASRLPCYYQGVNTEAFF. CDR3 coding DNA: TGTGCCAGCAGACTCCCTTGCTATTATCAGGGGGTGAACACTGAAGCTTTCTTT.